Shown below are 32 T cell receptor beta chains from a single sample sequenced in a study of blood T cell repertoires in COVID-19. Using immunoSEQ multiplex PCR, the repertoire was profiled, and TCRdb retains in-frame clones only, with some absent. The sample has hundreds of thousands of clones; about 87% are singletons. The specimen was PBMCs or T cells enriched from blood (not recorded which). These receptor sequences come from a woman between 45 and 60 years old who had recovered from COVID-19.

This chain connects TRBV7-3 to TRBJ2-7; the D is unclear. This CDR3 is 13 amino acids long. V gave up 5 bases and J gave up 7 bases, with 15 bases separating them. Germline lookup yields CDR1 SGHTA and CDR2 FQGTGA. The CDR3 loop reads CASSPTRSGEQYF. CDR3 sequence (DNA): TGTGCCAGCAGCCCGACAAGGTCTGGAGAGCAGTACTTC.

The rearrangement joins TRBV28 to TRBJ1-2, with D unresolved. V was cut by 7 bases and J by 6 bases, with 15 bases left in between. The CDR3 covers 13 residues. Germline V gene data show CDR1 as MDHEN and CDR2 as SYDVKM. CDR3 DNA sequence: TGTGCCAGCACCTCCATCTGGGCGCATGGCTACACCTTC. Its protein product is CASTSIWAHGYTF.

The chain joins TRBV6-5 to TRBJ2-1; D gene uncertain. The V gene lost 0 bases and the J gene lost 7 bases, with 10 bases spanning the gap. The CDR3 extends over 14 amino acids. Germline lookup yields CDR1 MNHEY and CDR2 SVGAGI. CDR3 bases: TGTGCCAGCAGTTACTCGGGTGGAGCGAATGAGCAGTTCTTC. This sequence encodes CASSYSGGANEQFF.

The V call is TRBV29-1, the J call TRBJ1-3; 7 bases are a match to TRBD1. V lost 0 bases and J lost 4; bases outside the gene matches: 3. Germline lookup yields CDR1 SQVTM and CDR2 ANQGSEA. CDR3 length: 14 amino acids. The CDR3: CSVEETGIGNTIYF. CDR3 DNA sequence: TGCAGCGTTGAAGAGACAGGGATCGGAAACACCATATATTTT.

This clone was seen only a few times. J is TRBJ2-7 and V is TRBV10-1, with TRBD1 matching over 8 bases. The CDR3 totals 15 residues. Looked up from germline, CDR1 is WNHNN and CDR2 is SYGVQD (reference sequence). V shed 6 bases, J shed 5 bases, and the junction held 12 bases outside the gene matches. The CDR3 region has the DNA TGCGCCAGCAGCGAAGATAGACAGGGGAAAAACGAGCAGTACTTC. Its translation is CASSEDRQGKNEQYF.

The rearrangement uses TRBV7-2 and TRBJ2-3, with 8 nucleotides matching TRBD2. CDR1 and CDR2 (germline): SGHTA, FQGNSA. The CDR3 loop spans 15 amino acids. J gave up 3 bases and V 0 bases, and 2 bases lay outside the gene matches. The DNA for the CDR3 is TGTGCCAGCAGCTTAGCTCTAGCGGGTACAGATACGCAGTATTTT. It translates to CASSLALAGTDTQYF.

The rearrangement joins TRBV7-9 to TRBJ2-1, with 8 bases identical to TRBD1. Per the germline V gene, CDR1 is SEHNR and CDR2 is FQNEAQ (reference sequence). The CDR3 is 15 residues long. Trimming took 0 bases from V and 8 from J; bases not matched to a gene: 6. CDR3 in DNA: TGTGCCAGCAGCTTAGCGGTGGCAGGGGGCCATGAGCAGTTCTTC. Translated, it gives CASSLAVAGGHEQFF.

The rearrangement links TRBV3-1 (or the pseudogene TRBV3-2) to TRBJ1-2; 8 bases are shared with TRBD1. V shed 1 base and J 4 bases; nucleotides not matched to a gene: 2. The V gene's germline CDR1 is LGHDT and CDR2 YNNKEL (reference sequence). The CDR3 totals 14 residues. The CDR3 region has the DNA TGTGCCAGCAGCCAAGCGGACAGGGCCTATGGCTACACCTTC. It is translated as CASSQADRAYGYTF.

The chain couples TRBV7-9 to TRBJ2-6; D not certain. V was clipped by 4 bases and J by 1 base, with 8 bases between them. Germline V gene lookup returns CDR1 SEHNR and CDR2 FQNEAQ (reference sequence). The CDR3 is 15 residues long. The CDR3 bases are TGTGCCAGCAGCTCACCGGGTTCTGGGGCCAACGTCCTGACTTTC. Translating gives CASSSPGSGANVLTF.

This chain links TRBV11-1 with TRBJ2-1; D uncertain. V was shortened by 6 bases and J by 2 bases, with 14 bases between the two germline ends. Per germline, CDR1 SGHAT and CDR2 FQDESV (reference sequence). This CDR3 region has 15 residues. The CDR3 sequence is CASSLDIIAYNEQFF. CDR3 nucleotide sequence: TGTGCCAGCAGTCTAGATATCATTGCCTACAATGAGCAGTTCTTC.

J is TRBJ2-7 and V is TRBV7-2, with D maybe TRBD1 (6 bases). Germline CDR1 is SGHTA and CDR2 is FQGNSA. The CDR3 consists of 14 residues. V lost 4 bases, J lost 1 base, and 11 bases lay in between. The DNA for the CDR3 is TGTGCCAGCAGCTGGCAGGGGTTGTCCTACGAGCAGTACTTC. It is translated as CASSWQGLSYEQYF.

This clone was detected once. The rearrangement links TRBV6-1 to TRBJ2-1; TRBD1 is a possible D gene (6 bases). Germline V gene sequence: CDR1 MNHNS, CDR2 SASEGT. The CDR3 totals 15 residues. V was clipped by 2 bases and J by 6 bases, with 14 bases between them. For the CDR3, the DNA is TGTGCCAGCAGTGAATTTAGGACAGCCCCCAATGAGCAGTTCTTC. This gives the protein CASSEFRTAPNEQFF.

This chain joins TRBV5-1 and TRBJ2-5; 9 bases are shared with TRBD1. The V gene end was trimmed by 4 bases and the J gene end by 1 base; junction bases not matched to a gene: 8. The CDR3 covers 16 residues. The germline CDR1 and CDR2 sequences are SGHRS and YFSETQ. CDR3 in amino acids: CASSPGQGRGQETQYF. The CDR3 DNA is TGCGCCAGCAGCCCAGGACAGGGGAGGGGCCAAGAGACCCAGTACTTC. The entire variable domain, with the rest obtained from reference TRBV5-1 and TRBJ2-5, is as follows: KAGVTQTPRYLIKTRGQQVTLSCSPISGHRSVSWYQQTPGQGLQFLFEYFSETQRNKGNFPGRFSGRQFSNSRSEMNVSTLELGDSALYLCASSPGQGRGQETQYFGPGTRLLVL.

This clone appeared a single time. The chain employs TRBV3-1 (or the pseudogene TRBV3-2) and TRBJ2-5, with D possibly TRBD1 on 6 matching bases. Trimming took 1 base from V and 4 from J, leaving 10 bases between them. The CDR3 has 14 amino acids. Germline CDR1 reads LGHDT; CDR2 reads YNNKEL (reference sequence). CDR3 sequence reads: CASSQGVGGETQYF. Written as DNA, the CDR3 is TGTGCCAGCAGCCAAGGGGTAGGGGGAGAGACCCAGTACTTC.

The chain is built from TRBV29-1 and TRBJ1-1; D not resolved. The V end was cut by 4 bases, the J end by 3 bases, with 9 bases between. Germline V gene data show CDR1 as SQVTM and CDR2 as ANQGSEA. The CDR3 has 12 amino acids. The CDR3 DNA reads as TGCAGCGTTGTCCGGGGAGACACTGAAGCTTTCTTT. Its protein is CSVVRGDTEAFF. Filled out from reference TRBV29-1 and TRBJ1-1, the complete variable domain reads SAVISQKPSRDICQRGTSLTIQCQVDSQVTMMFWYRQQPGQSLTLIATANQGSEATYESGFVIDKFPISRPNLTFSTLTVSNMSPEDSSIYLCSVVRGDTEAFFGQGTRLTVV.

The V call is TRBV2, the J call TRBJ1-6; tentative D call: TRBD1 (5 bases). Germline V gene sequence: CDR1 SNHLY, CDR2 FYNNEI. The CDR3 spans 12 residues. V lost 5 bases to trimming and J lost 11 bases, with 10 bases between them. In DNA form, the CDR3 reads TGTGCCAGCAGTCAGGGTATTACACCCCTCCACTTT. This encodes CASSQGITPLHF.

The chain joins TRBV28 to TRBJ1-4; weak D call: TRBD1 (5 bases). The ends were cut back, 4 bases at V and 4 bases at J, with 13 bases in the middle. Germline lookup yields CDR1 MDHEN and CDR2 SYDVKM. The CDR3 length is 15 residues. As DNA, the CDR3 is TGTGCCAGCAGTTCCCGGGACTCTTATAATGAAAAACTGTTTTTT. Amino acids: CASSSRDSYNEKLFF.

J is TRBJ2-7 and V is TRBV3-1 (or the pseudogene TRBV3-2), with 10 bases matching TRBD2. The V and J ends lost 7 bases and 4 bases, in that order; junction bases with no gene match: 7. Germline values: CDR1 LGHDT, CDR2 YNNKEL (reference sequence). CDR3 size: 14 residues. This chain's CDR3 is CASTSASGSYEQYF. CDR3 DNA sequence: TGTGCCAGCACGTCAGCTAGCGGGAGTTACGAGCAGTACTTC.

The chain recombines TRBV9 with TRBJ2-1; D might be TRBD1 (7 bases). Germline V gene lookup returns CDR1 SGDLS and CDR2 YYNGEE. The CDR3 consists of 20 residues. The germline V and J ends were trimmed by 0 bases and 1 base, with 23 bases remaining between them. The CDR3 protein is CASSVGSGTEGLPSYNEQFF. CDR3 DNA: TGTGCCAGCAGCGTAGGATCCGGGACAGAAGGACTACCTTCCTACAATGAGCAGTTCTTC.

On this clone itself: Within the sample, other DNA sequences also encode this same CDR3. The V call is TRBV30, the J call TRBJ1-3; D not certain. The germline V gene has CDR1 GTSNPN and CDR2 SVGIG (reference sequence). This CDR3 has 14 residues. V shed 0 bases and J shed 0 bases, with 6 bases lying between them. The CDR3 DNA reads TGTGCCTGGAGTGTACTAAGCTCTGGAAACACCATATATTTT. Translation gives CAWSVLSSGNTIYF.

CDR3 residues: CASSFFTSGYRDEQYF. CDR3 nucleotide sequence: TGTGCCAGCAGTTTCTTTACTAGCGGGTATCGTGACGAGCAGTACTTC. The chain is built from TRBV28 and TRBJ2-7; 9 positions match TRBD2. In germline, CDR1 is MDHEN, CDR2 SYDVKM. There are 16 residues in the CDR3. Trimming removed 3 bases from V and 5 bases from J; junction bases left unmatched: 11.

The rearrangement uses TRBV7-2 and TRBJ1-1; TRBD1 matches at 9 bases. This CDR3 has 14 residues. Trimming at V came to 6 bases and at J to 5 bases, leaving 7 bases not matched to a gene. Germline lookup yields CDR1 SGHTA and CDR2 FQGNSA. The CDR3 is CASSRQGDGTEAFF. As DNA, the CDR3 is TGTGCCAGCAGTCGACAGGGGGATGGGACTGAAGCTTTCTTT.

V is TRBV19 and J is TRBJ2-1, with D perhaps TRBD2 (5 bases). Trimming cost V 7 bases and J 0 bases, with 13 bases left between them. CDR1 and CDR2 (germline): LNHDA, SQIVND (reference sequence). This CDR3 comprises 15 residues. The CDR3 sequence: CASNERTGSYNEQFF. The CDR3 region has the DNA TGTGCCAGTAATGAGCGGACCGGCTCCTACAATGAGCAGTTCTTC.

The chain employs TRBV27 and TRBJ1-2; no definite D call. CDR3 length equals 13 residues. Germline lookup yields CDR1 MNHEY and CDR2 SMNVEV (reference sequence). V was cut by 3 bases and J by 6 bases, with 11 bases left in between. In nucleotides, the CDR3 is TGTGCCAGCAGTTTGGCCGGGAGGCATGGCTACACCTTC. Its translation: CASSLAGRHGYTF.

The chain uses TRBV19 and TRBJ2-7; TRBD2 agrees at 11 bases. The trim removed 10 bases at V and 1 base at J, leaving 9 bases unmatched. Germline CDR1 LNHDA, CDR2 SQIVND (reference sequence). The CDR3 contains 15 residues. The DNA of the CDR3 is TGTGCCACCAGCAAAACTAGCGGGGGTTCCTACGAGCAGTACTTC. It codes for CATSKTSGGSYEQYF.

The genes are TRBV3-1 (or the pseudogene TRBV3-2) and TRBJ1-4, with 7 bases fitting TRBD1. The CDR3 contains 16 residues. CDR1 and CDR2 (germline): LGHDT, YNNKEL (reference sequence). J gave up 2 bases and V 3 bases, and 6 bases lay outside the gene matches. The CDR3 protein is CASSQRPGQTNEKLFF. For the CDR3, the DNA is TGTGCCAGCAGCCAGAGGCCGGGACAGACTAATGAAAAACTGTTTTTT.

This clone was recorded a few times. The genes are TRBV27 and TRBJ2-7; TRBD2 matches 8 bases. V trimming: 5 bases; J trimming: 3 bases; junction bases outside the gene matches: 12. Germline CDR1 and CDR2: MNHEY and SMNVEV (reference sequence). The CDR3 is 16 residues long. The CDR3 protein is CASSLTSGSYVYEQYF. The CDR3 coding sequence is TGTGCCAGCAGTCTTACAAGCGGGAGTTATGTCTACGAGCAGTACTTC.

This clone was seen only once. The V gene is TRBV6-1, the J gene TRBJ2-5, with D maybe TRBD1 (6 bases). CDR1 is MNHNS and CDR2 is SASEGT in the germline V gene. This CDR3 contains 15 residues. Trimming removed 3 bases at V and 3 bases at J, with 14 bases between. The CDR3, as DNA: TGTGCCAGCAGTGATAGGGGGTCAGGTAAAGAGACCCAGTACTTC. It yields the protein CASSDRGSGKETQYF.

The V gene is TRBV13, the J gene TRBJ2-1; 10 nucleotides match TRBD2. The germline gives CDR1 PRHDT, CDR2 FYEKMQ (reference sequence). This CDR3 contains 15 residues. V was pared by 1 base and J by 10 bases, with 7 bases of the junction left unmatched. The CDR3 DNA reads TGTGCCAGCAGCTTAGAAAGCGGGAGGGGATCCGAGCAGTTCTTC. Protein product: CASSLESGRGSEQFF.

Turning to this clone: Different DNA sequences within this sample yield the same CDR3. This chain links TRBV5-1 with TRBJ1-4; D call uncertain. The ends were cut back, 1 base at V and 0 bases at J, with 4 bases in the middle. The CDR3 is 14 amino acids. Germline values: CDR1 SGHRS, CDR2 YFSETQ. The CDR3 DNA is TGCGCCAGCAGCTTGAGCGCAACTAATGAAAAACTGTTTTTT. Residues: CASSLSATNEKLFF.

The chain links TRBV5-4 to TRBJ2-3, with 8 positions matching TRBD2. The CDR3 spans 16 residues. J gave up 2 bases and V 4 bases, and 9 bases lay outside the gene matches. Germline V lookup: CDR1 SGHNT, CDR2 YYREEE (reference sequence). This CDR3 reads CASSPGTRGNTDTQYF. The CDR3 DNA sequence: TGTGCCAGCAGCCCGGGGACTAGGGGGAACACAGATACGCAGTATTTT. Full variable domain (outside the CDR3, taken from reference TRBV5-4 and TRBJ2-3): ETGVTQSPTHLIKTRGQQVTLRCSSQSGHNTVSWYQQALGQGPQFIFQYYREEENGRGNFPPRFSGLQFPNYSSELNVNALELDDSALYLCASSPGTRGNTDTQYFGPGTRLTVL.

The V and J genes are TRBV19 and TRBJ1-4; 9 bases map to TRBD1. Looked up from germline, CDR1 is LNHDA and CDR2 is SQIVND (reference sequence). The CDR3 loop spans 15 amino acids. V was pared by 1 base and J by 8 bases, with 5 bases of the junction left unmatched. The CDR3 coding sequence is TGTGCCAGTAGTATAGGGACAGGGGTACGAGAAAAACTGTTTTTT. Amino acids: CASSIGTGVREKLFF.